The T cell receptor (beta chain) under discussion was sequenced for a study of shared clonotypes between healthy human individuals. The CDR3 contains 15 residues. Germline CDR1 is LNHDA and CDR2 is SQIVND (reference sequence). The trim removed 4 bases at V and 3 bases at J, leaving 4 bases unmatched. Terminally differentiated effector memory CD45RA+ cells were left out of the naive CD8 fraction, which was CD45RO-negative and positively selected for CCR7. Original handling: ImmunoSEQ output held junction-only sequences without quality scores, so filtering differed. Produced via immunoSEQ multiplex PCR; TCRdb's table is partial and in-frame only. Clonal size and the V and J genes are those of that table, whereas D and trimming came from the DNA. Among around 2.1 million clones listed, about 93% were seen once.

The sequencing sample was made of naive CD8+ T cells from PBMCs. V gene TRBV19 combines with J gene TRBJ2-7, with TRBD2 identical over 12 bases. This clonotype was obtained from a man younger than 35 in good health. Some clones in this sample may be carry-over from other donors' samples. The CDR3 here is CASSTRTSGDYEQYF. For the CDR3, the DNA is TGTGCCAGTAGTACGCGGACTAGCGGGGACTACGAGCAGTACTTC.